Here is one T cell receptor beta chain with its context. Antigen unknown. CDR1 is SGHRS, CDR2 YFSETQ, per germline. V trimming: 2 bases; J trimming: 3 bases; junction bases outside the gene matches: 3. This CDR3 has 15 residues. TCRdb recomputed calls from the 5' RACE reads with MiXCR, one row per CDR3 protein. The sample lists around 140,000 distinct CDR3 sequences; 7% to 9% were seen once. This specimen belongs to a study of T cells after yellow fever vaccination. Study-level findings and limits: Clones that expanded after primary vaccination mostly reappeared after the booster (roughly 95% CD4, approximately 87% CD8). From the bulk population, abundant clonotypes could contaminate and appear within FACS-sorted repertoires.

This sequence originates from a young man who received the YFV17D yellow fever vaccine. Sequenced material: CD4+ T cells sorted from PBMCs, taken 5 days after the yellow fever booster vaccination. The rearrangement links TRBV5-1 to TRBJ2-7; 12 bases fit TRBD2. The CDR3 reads CASSLGTSGYYEQYF. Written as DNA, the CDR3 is TGCGCCAGCAGCTTAGGGACTAGCGGGTACTACGAGCAGTACTTC.